This passage covers 17 T cell receptor beta chains from one sample sequenced in a study of cytomegalovirus exposure and HLA in healthy donors. The PCR ran on 60 Vbeta and 13 Jbeta primers. TCRdb's table, derived via immunoSEQ multiplex PCR, lists solely in-frame clones and lacks some. This table holds 150,000 or so clones. Sequenced input: PBMCs. These receptors all come from a man aged 25 to 45 in good health and CMV-seronegative.

V and J are TRBV5-5 and TRBJ1-4, with 7 bases that match TRBD1. There are 19 residues in the CDR3. V shed 0 bases, J shed 0 bases, and the junction held 11 bases outside the gene matches. Germline V gene data show CDR1 as SGHKS and CDR2 as YYEKEE (reference sequence). DNA of the CDR3: TGTGCCAGCAGCTTGGTAGGGGCAGGGGGACGGTCAACTAATGAAAAACTGTTTTTT. It yields the protein CASSLVGAGGRSTNEKLFF.

The chain links TRBV4-1 to TRBJ2-1, with D perhaps matching TRBD1 (6 bases). CDR1 is MGHRA, CDR2 YSYEKL, per germline. V lost 3 bases and J 7 bases, leaving 13 bases between the germline ends. CDR3 length: 14 amino acids. The CDR3 reads CASSHERTVNEQFF. The CDR3 bases are TGCGCCAGCAGCCATGAGCGGACAGTTAATGAGCAGTTCTTC.

CDR3 sequence: CASSQEGQLTGGNEQFF. The CDR3 DNA follows: TGTGCCAGCAGCCAAGAGGGGCAGCTAACCGGGGGCAATGAGCAGTTCTTC. The chain links TRBV4-2 to TRBJ2-1; TRBD2 might be the D (6 bases). Germline CDR1 is LGHNA and CDR2 is YNFKEQ. The CDR3 sequence is 17 residues long. V gave up 0 bases and J gave up 6 bases, with 18 bases separating them.

In DNA form, the CDR3 reads TGCGCCAGCAGCGCTGATCCGAGCTTGGCTAATGAAAAACTGTTTTTT. Its translation is CASSADPSLANEKLFF. The V call is TRBV5-1, the J call TRBJ1-4; no clear D gene. This CDR3 is 16 amino acids long. The V gene's germline CDR1 is SGHRS and CDR2 YFSETQ. V was shortened by 4 bases and J by 3 bases, with 16 bases between the two germline ends.

The V and J genes are TRBV6-5 and TRBJ2-5; 11 positions agree with TRBD1. The J call is in doubt because the DNA end fits TRBJ2-7 better. The CDR3 is made up of 14 amino acids. CDR1 is MNHEY and CDR2 is SVGAGI in the germline V gene. In nucleotides, the CDR3 is TGTGCCAGCAGTGGACAGGGGGCGACCTACGAGCAGTACTTC. Translated, it gives CASSGQGATYEQYF.

This chain connects TRBV27 to TRBJ1-1, with 7 bases lining up with TRBD1. V shed 1 base, J shed 11 bases, and the junction held 4 bases outside the gene matches. This CDR3 comprises 12 residues. The germline V gene has CDR1 MNHEY and CDR2 SMNVEV (reference sequence). CDR3 DNA sequence: TGTGCCAGCAGTTTATTGACAGGGAGGGCTTTCTTT. Amino acids: CASSLLTGRAFF.

This chain connects TRBV19 to TRBJ1-5, with 7 bases aligning to TRBD1. Germline CDR1 is LNHDA and CDR2 is SQIVND (reference sequence). CDR3 size: 13 residues. With 4 bases clipped from V and 9 bases from J, the junction kept 6 bases outside the gene matches. The chain's CDR3 is CASSTTGLGPQHF. In nucleotides, the CDR3 is TGTGCCAGTAGTACGACAGGGCTCGGGCCCCAGCATTTT. Using reference TRBV19 and TRBJ1-5 for the parts outside the CDR3, the full variable domain is DGGITQSPKYLFRKEGQNVTLSCEQNLNHDAMYWYRQDPGQGLRLIYYSQIVNDFQKGDIAEGYSVSREKKESFPLTVTSAQKNPTAFYLCASSTTGLGPQHFGDGTRLSIL.

V is TRBV12-5 and J is TRBJ1-5, with TRBD1 identical over 8 bases. The V segment lost 0 bases and the J segment 9 bases; nucleotides outside the gene matches: 10. From germline, CDR1 is LGHNT and CDR2 FRNRAP. CDR3 length: 16 amino acids. In nucleotides, the CDR3 is TGTGCTAGTGGTTTGGTGCCAGGGGGCCTAGTAGGGCCCCAGCATTTT. Protein sequence: CASGLVPGGLVGPQHF.

The rearrangement uses TRBV10-3 and TRBJ1-2; no clear D. The CDR3 is 12 residues long. The V gene's germline CDR1 is ENHRY and CDR2 SYGVKD. Trimming pared 6 bases from V and 4 bases from J, leaving 9 bases between. CDR3 loop: CAIREVGYGYTF. The CDR3 coding sequence is TGTGCCATCAGGGAGGTCGGCTATGGCTACACCTTC.

The chain employs TRBV25-1 and TRBJ2-2; 7 nucleotides align to TRBD1. V dropped 1 base and J dropped 6; count of bases not matched to a gene: 8. Per germline, CDR1 MGHDK and CDR2 SYGVNS. The CDR3 totals 16 residues. The CDR3 loop is CASSELVQGMAGELFF. The DNA of the CDR3 is TGTGCCAGCAGTGAATTGGTACAGGGGATGGCCGGGGAGCTGTTTTTT.

V is TRBV6-1 and J is TRBJ2-2; D is perhaps TRBD2 (5 bases). The V and J ends lost 8 bases and 13 bases respectively, with 26 bases between them. CDR1 is MNHNS, CDR2 SASEGT, per germline. This CDR3 is 15 amino acids long. The CDR3 DNA sequence: TGTGCCAGCGGGTCCCAGCGACTACTCGAGTTAGGGCTGTTTTTT. This encodes CASGSQRLLELGLFF.

V and J are TRBV7-2 and TRBJ2-1; possible D gene TRBD2, 5 bases. This CDR3 spans 15 amino acids. Trimming shortened V by 5 bases and J by 0 bases, and 11 bases separated the two germline ends. Per germline, CDR1 SGHTA and CDR2 FQGNSA. The chain's CDR3 is CASSADRGSYNEQFF. Here the CDR3 DNA reads TGTGCCAGCAGCGCAGACCGGGGCTCCTACAATGAGCAGTTCTTC.

The chain employs TRBV29-1 and TRBJ2-7; 11 bases match TRBD2. The germline V gene encodes CDR1 SQVTM and CDR2 ANQGSEA. CDR3 length: 14 residues. The ends lost 7 bases at V and 1 base at J; junction bases unmatched: 6. The CDR3 nucleotides are TGCAGCGCCCGTCTAGCGGGAGGTTCCTACGAGCAGTACTTC. Residues: CSARLAGGSYEQYF.

This rearrangement joins TRBV15 to TRBJ1-1, with no clear D. Germline CDR1 reads LNHNV; CDR2 reads YYDKDF (reference sequence). The V end lost 8 bases, the J end lost 2 bases, and 9 bases lay between the germline ends. This CDR3 has 12 residues. CDR3 sequence (DNA): TGTGCCACCGTGGGAGGCAACACTGAAGCTTTCTTT. As protein: CATVGGNTEAFF. The whole variable domain, remainder taken from reference TRBV15 and TRBJ1-1, is DAMVIQNPRYQVTQFGKPVTLSCSQTLNHNVMYWYQQKSSQAPKLLFHYYDKDFNNEADTPDNFQSRRPNTSFCFLDIRSPGLGDTAMYLCATVGGNTEAFFGQGTRLTVV.

CDR3 bases: TGTGCCAGCAGCTTAGTCGCTAGCGGGAGTGGAGGCGCCGGGGAGCTGTTTTTT. Residues: CASSLVASGSGGAGELFF. The chain links TRBV11-3 to TRBJ2-2, with 10 nucleotides matching TRBD2. Germline trimming cut 1 base from V and 6 bases from J; bases unmatched to any gene: 11. CDR3 length: 18 amino acids. CDR1 is SGHNT, CDR2 YENEEA, per germline.

The chain recombines TRBV18 with TRBJ2-3; D is ambiguous. V was shortened by 7 bases and J by 1 base, with 9 bases between the two germline ends. Looked up from germline, CDR1 is KGHSH and CDR2 is LQKENI. This CDR3 region has 13 residues. CDR3 coding DNA: TGTGCCAGCTTCGTCTCTGGCACAGATACGCAGTATTTT. This gives the protein CASFVSGTDTQYF.

The V gene is TRBV5-8, the J gene TRBJ1-4, with TRBD1 matching over 7 bases. This CDR3 is built from 14 residues. Germline trimming cut 3 bases from V and 3 bases from J; bases unmatched to any gene: 2. Germline CDR1 SGHTS, CDR2 YDEGEE. CDR3 region: CASSSGTANEKLFF. In DNA, the CDR3 is TGTGCCAGCAGCTCCGGGACAGCTAATGAAAAACTGTTTTTT. The full variable domain, its missing parts supplied by reference TRBV5-8 and TRBJ1-4, is EAGVTQSPTHLIKTRGQQATLRCSPISGHTSVYWYQQALGLGLQFLLWYDEGEERNRGNFPPRFSGRQFPNYSSELNVNALELEDSALYLCASSSGTANEKLFFGSGTQLSVL.